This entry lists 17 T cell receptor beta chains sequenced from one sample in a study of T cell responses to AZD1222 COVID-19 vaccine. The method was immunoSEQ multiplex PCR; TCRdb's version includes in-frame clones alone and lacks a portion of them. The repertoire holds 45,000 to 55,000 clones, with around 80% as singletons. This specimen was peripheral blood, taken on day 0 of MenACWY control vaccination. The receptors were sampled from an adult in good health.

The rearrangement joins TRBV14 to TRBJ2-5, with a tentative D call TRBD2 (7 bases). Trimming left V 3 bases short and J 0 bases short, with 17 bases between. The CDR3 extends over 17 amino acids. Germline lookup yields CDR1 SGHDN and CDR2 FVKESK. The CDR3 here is CASSHRGGYGYQETQYF. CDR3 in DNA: TGTGCCAGCAGCCACCGCGGGGGCTACGGGTACCAAGAGACCCAGTACTTC.

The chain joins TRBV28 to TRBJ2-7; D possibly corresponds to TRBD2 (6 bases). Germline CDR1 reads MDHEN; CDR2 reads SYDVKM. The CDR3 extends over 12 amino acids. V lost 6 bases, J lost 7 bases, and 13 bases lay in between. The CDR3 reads CASSWGLMEQYF. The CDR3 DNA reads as TGTGCCAGCAGCTGGGGACTCATGGAGCAGTACTTC.

The CDR3 region is CASSEAGGYSPLHF. The CDR3 DNA reads as TGTGCCAGCAGTGAGGCAGGGGGGTATTCACCCCTCCACTTT. The chain is built from TRBV25-1 and TRBJ1-6; TRBD1 aligns across 7 bases. Germline lookup yields CDR1 MGHDK and CDR2 SYGVNS. V gave up 3 bases and J gave up 8 bases; unmatched junction bases: 4. There are 14 residues in the CDR3.

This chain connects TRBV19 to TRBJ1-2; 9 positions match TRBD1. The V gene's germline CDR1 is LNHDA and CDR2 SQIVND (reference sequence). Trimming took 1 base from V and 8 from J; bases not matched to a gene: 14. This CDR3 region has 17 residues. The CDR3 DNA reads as TGTGCCAGTAGTATAGGGGTCGGAACAGGGGGCGCCGGCGGCTACACCTTC. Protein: CASSIGVGTGGAGGYTF.

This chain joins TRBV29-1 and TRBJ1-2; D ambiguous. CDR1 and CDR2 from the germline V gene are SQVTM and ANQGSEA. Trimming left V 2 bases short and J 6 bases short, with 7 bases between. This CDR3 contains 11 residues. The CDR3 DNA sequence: TGCAGCGTTGAAACAGAAAATGGCTACACCTTC. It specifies CSVETENGYTF.

The CDR3 DNA is TGTGCCAGCAGCAGGGACAGACTCAGCTCTGGAAACACCATATATTTT. Its translation: CASSRDRLSSGNTIYF. This chain connects TRBV5-6 to TRBJ1-3; 7 nucleotides line up with TRBD1. The CDR3 extends over 16 amino acids. The V and J ends lost 4 bases and 0 bases, in that order; junction bases with no gene match: 7. Per the germline V gene, CDR1 is SGHDT and CDR2 is YYEEEE. Drawing the rest from reference TRBV5-6 and TRBJ1-3, the complete variable domain is DAGVTQSPTHLIKTRGQQVTLRCSPKSGHDTVSWYQQALGQGPQFIFQYYEEEERQRGNFPDRFSGHQFPNYSSELNVNALLLGDSALYLCASSRDRLSSGNTIYFGEGSWLTVV.

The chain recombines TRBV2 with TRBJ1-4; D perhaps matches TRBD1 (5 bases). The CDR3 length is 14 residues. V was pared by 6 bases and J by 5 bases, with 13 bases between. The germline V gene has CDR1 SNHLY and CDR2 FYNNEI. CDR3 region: CASSDTGLNEKLFF. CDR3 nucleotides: TGTGCCAGCAGCGACACGGGACTCAATGAAAAACTGTTTTTT.

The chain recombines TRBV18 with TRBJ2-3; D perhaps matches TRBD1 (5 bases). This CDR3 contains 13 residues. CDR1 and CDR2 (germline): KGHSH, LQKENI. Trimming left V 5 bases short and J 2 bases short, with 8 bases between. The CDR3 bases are TGTGCCAGCTCAGGGGCCGACACAGATACGCAGTATTTT. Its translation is CASSGADTDTQYF.

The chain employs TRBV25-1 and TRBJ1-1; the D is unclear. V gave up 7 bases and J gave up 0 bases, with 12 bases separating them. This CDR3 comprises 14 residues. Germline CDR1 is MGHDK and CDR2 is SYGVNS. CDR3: CASKNGRLNTEAFF. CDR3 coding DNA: TGTGCCAGCAAAAACGGACGGCTGAACACTGAAGCTTTCTTT.

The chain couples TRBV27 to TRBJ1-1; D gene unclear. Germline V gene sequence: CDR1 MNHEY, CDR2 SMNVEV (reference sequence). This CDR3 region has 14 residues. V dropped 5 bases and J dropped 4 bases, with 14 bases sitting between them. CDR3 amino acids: CASSPMMPSTEAFF. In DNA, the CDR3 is TGTGCCAGCAGTCCCATGATGCCTAGCACTGAAGCTTTCTTT.

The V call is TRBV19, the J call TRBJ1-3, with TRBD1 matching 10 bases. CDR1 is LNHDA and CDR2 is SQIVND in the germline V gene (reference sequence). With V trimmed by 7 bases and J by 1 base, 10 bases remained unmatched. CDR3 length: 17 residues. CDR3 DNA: TGTGCCAGTACCCCGAGTCGACAGGGGGCGTCTGGAAACACCATATATTTT. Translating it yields CASTPSRQGASGNTIYF.

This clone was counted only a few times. CDR3 amino acids: CASSLPPGLAGGPYNEQFF. The CDR3 DNA reads TGCGCCAGCAGCTTGCCCCCGGGACTAGCGGGAGGGCCCTACAATGAGCAGTTCTTC. V and J are TRBV5-1 and TRBJ2-1, with TRBD2 identical over 16 bases. With V trimmed by 1 base and J by 2 bases, 6 bases remained unmatched. Germline V lookup: CDR1 SGHRS, CDR2 YFSETQ. There are 19 residues in the CDR3. The full variable domain, in which reference TRBV5-1 and TRBJ2-1 provide the parts outside the CDR3, is KAGVTQTPRYLIKTRGQQVTLSCSPISGHRSVSWYQQTPGQGLQFLFEYFSETQRNKGNFPGRFSGRQFSNSRSEMNVSTLELGDSALYLCASSLPPGLAGGPYNEQFFGPGTRLTVL.

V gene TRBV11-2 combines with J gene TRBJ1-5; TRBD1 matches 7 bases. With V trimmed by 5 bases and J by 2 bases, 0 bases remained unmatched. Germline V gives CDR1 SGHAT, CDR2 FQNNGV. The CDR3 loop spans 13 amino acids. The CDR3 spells CASSQGGNQPQHF. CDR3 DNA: TGTGCCAGCAGCCAGGGGGGCAATCAGCCCCAGCATTTT.

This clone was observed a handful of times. The CDR3, as DNA: TGCGCCAGCAGCCCGACAGGGTTGGACTACGAGCAGTACTTC. Translating it yields CASSPTGLDYEQYF. The rearrangement joins TRBV5-1 to TRBJ2-7; 7 bases line up with TRBD1. Looked up from germline, CDR1 is SGHRS and CDR2 is YFSETQ. V lost 4 bases to trimming and J lost 3 bases; unmatched junction nucleotides: 7. This CDR3 is built from 14 residues.

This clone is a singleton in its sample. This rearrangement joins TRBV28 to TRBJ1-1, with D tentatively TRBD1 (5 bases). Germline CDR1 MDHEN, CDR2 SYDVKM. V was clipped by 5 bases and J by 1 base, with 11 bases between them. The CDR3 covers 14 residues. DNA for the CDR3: TGTGCCAGCAGTACGGGACCCAAGAACACTGAAGCTTTCTTT. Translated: CASSTGPKNTEAFF. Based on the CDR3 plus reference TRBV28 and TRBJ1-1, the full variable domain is DVKVTQSSRYLVKRTGEKVFLECVQDMDHENMFWYRQDPGLGLRLIYFSYDVKMKEKGDIPEGYSVSREKKERFSLILESASTNQTSMYLCASSTGPKNTEAFFGQGTRLTVV.

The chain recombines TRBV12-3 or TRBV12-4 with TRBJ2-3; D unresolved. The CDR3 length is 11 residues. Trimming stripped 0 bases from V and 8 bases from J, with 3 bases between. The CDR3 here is CASSLAGTQYF. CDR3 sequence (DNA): TGTGCCAGCAGTTTAGCGGGTACGCAGTATTTT.

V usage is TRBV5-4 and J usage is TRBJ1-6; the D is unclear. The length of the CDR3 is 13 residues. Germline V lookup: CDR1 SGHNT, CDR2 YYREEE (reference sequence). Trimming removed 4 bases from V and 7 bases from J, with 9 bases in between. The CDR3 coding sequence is TGTGCCAGCAGCAGATACACAAATTCACCCCTCCACTTT. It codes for CASSRYTNSPLHF.